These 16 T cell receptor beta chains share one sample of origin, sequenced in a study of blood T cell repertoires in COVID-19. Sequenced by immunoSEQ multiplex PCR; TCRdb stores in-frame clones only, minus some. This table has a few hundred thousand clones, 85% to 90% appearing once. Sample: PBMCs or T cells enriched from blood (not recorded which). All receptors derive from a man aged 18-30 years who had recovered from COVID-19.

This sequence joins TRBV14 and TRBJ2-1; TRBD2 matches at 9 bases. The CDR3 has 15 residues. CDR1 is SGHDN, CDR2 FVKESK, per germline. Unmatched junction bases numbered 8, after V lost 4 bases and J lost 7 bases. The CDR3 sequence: CASSPVSGGKNEQFF. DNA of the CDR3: TGTGCCAGCAGCCCTGTTAGCGGGGGCAAAAATGAGCAGTTCTTC. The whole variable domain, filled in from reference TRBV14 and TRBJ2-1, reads EAGVTQFPSHSVIEKGQTVTLRCDPISGHDNLYWYRRVMGKEIKFLLHFVKESKQDESGMPNNRFLAERTGGTYSTLKVQPAELEDSGVYFCASSPVSGGKNEQFFGPGTRLTVL.

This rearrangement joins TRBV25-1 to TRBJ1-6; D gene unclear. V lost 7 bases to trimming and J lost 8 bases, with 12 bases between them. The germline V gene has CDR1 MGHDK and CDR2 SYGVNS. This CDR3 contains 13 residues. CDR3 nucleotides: TGTGCCAGCAATTCTGGGAGGCATTCACCCCTCCACTTT. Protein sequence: CASNSGRHSPLHF.

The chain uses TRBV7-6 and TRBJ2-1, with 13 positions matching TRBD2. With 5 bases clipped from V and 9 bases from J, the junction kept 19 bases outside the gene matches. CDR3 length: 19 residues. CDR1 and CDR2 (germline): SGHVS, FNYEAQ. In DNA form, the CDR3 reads TGTGCCAGCAGCCCCTGGACAGATACTAGCGGGAGGGCCGGGAGTGAGCAGTTCTTC. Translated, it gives CASSPWTDTSGRAGSEQFF.

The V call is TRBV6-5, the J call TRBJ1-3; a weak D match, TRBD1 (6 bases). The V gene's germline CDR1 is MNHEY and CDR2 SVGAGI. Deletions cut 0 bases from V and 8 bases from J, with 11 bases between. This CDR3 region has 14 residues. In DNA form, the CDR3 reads TGTGCCAGCAGTTACTCGAAACAGGGCGACACCATATATTTT. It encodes CASSYSKQGDTIYF.

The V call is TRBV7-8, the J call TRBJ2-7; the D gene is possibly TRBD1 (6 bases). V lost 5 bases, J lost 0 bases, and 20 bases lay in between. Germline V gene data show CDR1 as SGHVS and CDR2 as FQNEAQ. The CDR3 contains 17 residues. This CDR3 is CASSHRLGTHGSYEQYF. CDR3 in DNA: TGTGCCAGCAGCCATCGACTCGGGACACACGGCTCCTACGAGCAGTACTTC.

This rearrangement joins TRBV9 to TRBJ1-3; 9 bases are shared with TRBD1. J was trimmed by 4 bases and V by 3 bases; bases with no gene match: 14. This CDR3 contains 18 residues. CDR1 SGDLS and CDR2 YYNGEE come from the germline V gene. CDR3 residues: CASSALGDRELLGNTIYF. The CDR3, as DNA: TGTGCCAGCAGCGCCCTCGGGGACAGGGAATTGTTGGGAAACACCATATATTTT. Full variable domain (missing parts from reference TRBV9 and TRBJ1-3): DSGVTQTPKHLITATGQRVTLRCSPRSGDLSVYWYQQSLDQGLQFLIQYYNGEERAKGNILERFSAQQFPDLHSELNLSSLELGDSALYFCASSALGDRELLGNTIYFGEGSWLTVV.

CDR3 loop: CASSAGTGGEQYF. The DNA of the CDR3 is TGTGCCAGCTCAGCTGGGACAGGGGGGGAGCAGTACTTC. The rearrangement uses TRBV18 and TRBJ2-7, with TRBD1 matching over 11 bases. V shed 5 bases, J shed 7 bases, and the junction held 4 bases outside the gene matches. The CDR3 is made up of 13 amino acids. Germline V gene lookup returns CDR1 KGHSH and CDR2 LQKENI.

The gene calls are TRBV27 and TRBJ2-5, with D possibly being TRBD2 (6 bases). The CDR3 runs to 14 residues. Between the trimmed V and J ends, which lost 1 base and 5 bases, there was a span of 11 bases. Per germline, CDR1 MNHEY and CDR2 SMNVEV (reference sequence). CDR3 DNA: TGTGCCAGCAGTTTATTAAAGGGGAGGGAGACCCAGTACTTC. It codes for CASSLLKGRETQYF.

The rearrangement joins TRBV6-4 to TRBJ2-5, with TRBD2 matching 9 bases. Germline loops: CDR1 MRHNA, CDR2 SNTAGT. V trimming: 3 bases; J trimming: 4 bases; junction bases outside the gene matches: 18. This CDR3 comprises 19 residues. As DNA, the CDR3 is TGTGCCAGCAGTGATCAAAGGGGTGTTAGCGGGGGAGGAGGAGAGACCCAGTACTTC. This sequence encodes CASSDQRGVSGGGGETQYF.

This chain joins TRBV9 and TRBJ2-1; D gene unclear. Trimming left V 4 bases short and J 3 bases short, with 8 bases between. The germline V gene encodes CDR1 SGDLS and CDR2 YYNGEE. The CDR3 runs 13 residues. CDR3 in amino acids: CASSQTHYNEQFF. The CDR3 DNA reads TGTGCCAGCAGCCAGACTCACTACAATGAGCAGTTCTTC.

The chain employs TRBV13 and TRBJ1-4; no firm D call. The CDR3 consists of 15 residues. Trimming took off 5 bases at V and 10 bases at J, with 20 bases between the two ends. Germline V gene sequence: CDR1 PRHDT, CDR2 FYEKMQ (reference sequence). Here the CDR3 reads CASSLGGSKMGKLFF. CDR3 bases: TGTGCCAGCAGCCTGGGAGGATCTAAAATGGGAAAACTGTTTTTT.

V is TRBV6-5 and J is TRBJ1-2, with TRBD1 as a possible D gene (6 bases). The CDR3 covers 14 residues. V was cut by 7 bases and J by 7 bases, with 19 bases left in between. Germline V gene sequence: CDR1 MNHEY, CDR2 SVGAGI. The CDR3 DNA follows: TGTGCCAGCACGCTCCACCGGACAGTCTCTGGCTACACCTTC. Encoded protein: CASTLHRTVSGYTF.

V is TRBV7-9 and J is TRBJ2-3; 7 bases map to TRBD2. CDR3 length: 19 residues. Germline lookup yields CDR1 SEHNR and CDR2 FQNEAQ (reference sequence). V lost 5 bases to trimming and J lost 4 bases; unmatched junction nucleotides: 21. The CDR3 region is CASSPKTSTQPDNADTQYF. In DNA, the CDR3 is TGTGCCAGCAGCCCTAAGACTAGCACCCAGCCAGATAATGCAGATACGCAGTATTTT.

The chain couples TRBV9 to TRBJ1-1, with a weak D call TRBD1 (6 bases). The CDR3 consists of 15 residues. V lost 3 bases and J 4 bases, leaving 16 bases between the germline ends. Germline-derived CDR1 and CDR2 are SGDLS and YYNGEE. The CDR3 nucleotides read TGTGCCAGCAGCGCAACAACTGGGGGCACCACTGAAGCTTTCTTT. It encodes CASSATTGGTTEAFF.

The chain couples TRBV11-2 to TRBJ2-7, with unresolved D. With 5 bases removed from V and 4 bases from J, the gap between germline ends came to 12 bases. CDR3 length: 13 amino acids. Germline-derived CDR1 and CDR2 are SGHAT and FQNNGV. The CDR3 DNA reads TGTGCCAGCAGCCCGGGTTTTAGGTACGAGCAGTACTTC. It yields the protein CASSPGFRYEQYF.

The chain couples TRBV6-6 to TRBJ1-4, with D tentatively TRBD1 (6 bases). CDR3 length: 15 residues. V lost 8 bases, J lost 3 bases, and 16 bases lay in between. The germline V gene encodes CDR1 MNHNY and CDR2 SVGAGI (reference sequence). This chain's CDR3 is CASFLGGGSNEKLFF. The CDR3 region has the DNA TGTGCCAGCTTCCTTGGGGGCGGGTCTAATGAAAAACTGTTTTTT.